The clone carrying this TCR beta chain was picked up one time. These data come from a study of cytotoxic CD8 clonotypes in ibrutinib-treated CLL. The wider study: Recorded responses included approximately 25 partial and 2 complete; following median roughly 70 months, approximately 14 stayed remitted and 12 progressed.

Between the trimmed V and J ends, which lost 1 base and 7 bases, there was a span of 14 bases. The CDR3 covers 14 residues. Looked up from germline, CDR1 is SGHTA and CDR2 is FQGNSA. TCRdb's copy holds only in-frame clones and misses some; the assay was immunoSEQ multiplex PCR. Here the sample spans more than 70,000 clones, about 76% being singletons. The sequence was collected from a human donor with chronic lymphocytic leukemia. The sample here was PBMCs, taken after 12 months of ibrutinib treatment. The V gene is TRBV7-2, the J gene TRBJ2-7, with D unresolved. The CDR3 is CASSLEEGFGEQYF. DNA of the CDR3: TGTGCCAGCAGCTTAGAGGAAGGGTTTGGGGAGCAGTACTTC.